Shown below are 30 T cell receptor beta chains from a single sample sequenced in a study of identical twins. TCRdb re-analysed the 5' RACE reads in MiXCR, keeping a single row per CDR3 protein. The data show roughly 540,000 distinct CDR3 sequences, around 20% seen once. This sample also appeared in a second study, on T cells expressing NK-cell markers.

Material for sequencing was CD4+ T cells sorted from blood. All receptors come from a woman under 30 in good health.

The J gene is TRBJ2-7, the V gene TRBV4-2, with a possible D match to TRBD1 (5 bases). The V gene lost 4 bases and the J gene lost 0 bases, with 13 bases spanning the gap. The CDR3 is 15 residues long. Germline assignment: CDR1 LGHNA and CDR2 YNFKEQ. CDR3 sequence reads: CASSPTKGFSYEQYF. CDR3 nucleotide sequence: TGTGCCAGCAGCCCCACGAAGGGGTTCTCCTACGAGCAGTACTTC.

This sequence joins TRBV20-1 and TRBJ2-7; possibly TRBD1 for D (5 bases). CDR1 and CDR2 (germline): DFQATT, SNEGSKA (reference sequence). The CDR3 length is 14 residues. V was clipped by 5 bases and J by 3 bases, with 17 bases between them. The CDR3: CSARVGASLYEQYF. The CDR3 DNA is TGCAGTGCTCGAGTTGGGGCCTCCCTCTACGAGCAGTACTTC.

V usage is TRBV29-1 and J usage is TRBJ2-1; 15 nucleotides agree with TRBD2. The junction had 13 bases not matched to a gene; V was cut back by 4 bases and J by 0 bases. The CDR3 runs to 20 residues. Germline V gene sequence: CDR1 SQVTM, CDR2 ANQGSEA. The DNA for the CDR3 is TGCAGCGTTGCTACCCTATCGGGACTAGCGGGAGGTCCCTCCTACAATGAGCAGTTCTTC. Its translation is CSVATLSGLAGGPSYNEQFF.

This clonotype was observed many times. At one end, the junction sequence differs from germline, possibly due to a read error. The rearrangement uses TRBV5-1 and TRBJ2-5; 9 nucleotides align to TRBD1. The CDR3 has 13 residues. From germline, CDR1 is SGHRS and CDR2 YFSETQ. CDR3 DNA sequence: TGTGCCAGCAGCCTCGACAGGGGGGAGACCCAGTACTTC. It is translated as CASSLDRGETQYF. The full variable domain, completed using reference TRBV5-1 and TRBJ2-5, is KAGVTQTPRYLIKTRGQQVTLSCSPISGHRSVSWYQQTPGQGLQFLFEYFSETQRNKGNFPGRFSGRQFSNSRSEMNVSTLELGDSALYLCASSLDRGETQYFGPGTRLLVL.

The rearrangement uses TRBV30 and TRBJ1-1, with no clear D. Trimming removed 4 bases at V and 7 bases at J, with 7 bases between. The CDR3 is made up of 10 amino acids. Germline V gene data show CDR1 as GTSNPN and CDR2 as SVGIG (reference sequence). CDR3 sequence reads: CAWNLGEAFF. DNA of the CDR3: TGTGCCTGGAATTTGGGTGAAGCTTTCTTT.

This clonotype was counted ten times or more. The V and J genes are TRBV18 and TRBJ2-3, with TRBD2 as a possible D gene (5 bases). The CDR3 spans 14 residues. Germline V lookup: CDR1 KGHSH, CDR2 LQKENI. Trimming pared 8 bases from V and 3 bases from J, leaving 15 bases between. The chain's CDR3 is CASGVIEGTDTQYF. CDR3 bases: TGTGCCAGCGGGGTTATTGAGGGAACAGATACGCAGTATTTT.

The chain links TRBV20-1 to TRBJ1-1; perhaps TRBD1 as D (5 bases). Trimming stripped 5 bases from V and 4 bases from J, with 11 bases between. There are 12 residues in the CDR3. The germline V gene has CDR1 DFQATT and CDR2 SNEGSKA (reference sequence). The CDR3 is CSAGRQSTEAFF. Written as DNA, the CDR3 is TGCAGTGCTGGGAGACAGAGCACTGAAGCTTTCTTT.

The genes are TRBV20-1 and TRBJ2-2; 7 nucleotides match TRBD1. In germline, CDR1 is DFQATT, CDR2 SNEGSKA (reference sequence). CDR3 size: 15 residues. The junction had 3 bases not matched to a gene; V was cut back by 2 bases and J by 0 bases. The CDR3 is CSARIGTANTGELFF. The CDR3 coding sequence is TGCAGTGCTAGAATCGGGACAGCGAACACCGGGGAGCTGTTTTTT.

Concerning this clonotype itself: Just one base apart from a much larger clone, this may be a read error. This chain joins TRBV7-2 and TRBJ2-3; 10 bases are shared with TRBD2. Per germline, CDR1 SGHTA and CDR2 FQGNSA. V lost 4 bases, J lost 8 bases, and 6 bases stayed unmatched. The CDR3 is made up of 14 amino acids. The CDR3 sequence is CASSSLAGEGTQYF. In DNA form, the CDR3 reads TGTGCCAGCAGCTCTCTAGCGGGAGAGGGTACGCAGTATTTT.

This clonotype was seen more than once but under ten times. The chain links TRBV7-3 to TRBJ2-3; D might be TRBD1 (6 bases). The CDR3 sequence is 11 residues long. CDR1 and CDR2 (germline): SGHTA, FQGTGA. Trimming stripped 5 bases from V and 7 bases from J, with 7 bases between. CDR3 sequence: CASSRDNTQYF. The CDR3 bases are TGTGCCAGCAGCCGGGACAATACGCAGTATTTT.

The J gene is TRBJ1-2, the V gene TRBV3-1, with 9 bases matching TRBD1. This CDR3 has 14 amino acids. Germline trimming cut 3 bases from V and 4 bases from J; bases unmatched to any gene: 3. Germline V lookup: CDR1 LGHDT, CDR2 YNNKEL (reference sequence). This chain's CDR3 is CASSQKTGGYGYTF. In DNA, the CDR3 is TGTGCCAGCAGCCAGAAGACAGGGGGCTATGGCTACACCTTC.

This clonotype has just a few counts. The chain recombines TRBV20-1 with TRBJ2-7, with 9 bases matching TRBD1. Germline assignment: CDR1 DFQATT and CDR2 SNEGSKA (reference sequence). Trimming removed 5 bases from V and 6 bases from J; junction bases left unmatched: 8. The CDR3 contains 13 residues. CDR3 DNA: TGCAGTGCTCAGGGACAGGGTCTGGGCGAGCAGTACTTC. Its protein product is CSAQGQGLGEQYF.

A few counts support this clonotype. This chain links TRBV20-1 with TRBJ1-1, with D unresolved. This CDR3 region has 12 residues. CDR1 is DFQATT and CDR2 is SNEGSKA in the germline V gene (reference sequence). Trimming left V 0 bases short and J 5 bases short, with 7 bases between. Here the CDR3 reads CSARDQVTEAFF. The CDR3 DNA sequence: TGCAGTGCTAGAGATCAAGTGACTGAAGCTTTCTTT.

In this sample, this clonotype turned up a few times. The V call is TRBV6-2 or TRBV6-3, the J call TRBJ2-1, with TRBD2 identical over 12 bases. The CDR3 length is 15 residues. Germline V CDR1 and CDR2: MNHEY, SVGEGT. V was pared by 6 bases and J by 10 bases, with 10 bases of the junction left unmatched. In DNA form, the CDR3 reads TGTGCCAGCAGACTGAGACTAGCGGGAGAGGGAGAGCAGTTCTTC. It specifies CASRLRLAGEGEQFF.

This chain connects TRBV29-1 to TRBJ2-1; tentative D call: TRBD1 (6 bases). Germline V gene lookup returns CDR1 SQVTM and CDR2 ANQGSEA. The V gene lost 7 bases and the J gene lost 8 bases, with 21 bases spanning the gap. This CDR3 spans 14 amino acids. The CDR3 sequence: CSAAPGHKFDEQFF. The CDR3 nucleotides are TGCAGCGCAGCGCCGGGACATAAATTCGATGAGCAGTTCTTC.

The chain carries TRBV6-1 and TRBJ1-2, with unresolved D. This CDR3 is 11 amino acids long. V was cut by 4 bases and J by 5 bases, with 5 bases left in between. The germline V gene encodes CDR1 MNHNS and CDR2 SASEGT. The CDR3 region is CASSAVYGYTF. CDR3 coding DNA: TGTGCCAGCAGTGCGGTTTATGGCTACACCTTC.

This clonotype has a handful of counts. The chain employs TRBV25-1 and TRBJ2-1; no reliable D call. This CDR3 is built from 11 residues. The V gene lost 7 bases and the J gene lost 6 bases, with 7 bases spanning the gap. Germline V gene sequence: CDR1 MGHDK, CDR2 SYGVNS. CDR3 region: CASTSLNEQFF. The CDR3 DNA reads TGTGCCAGCACCAGTCTCAATGAGCAGTTCTTC.

This clonotype was picked up a small number of times. The V and J genes are TRBV5-1 and TRBJ2-6; D tentatively reads TRBD1 or TRBD2 (6 bases each). Looked up from germline, CDR1 is SGHRS and CDR2 is YFSETQ. The CDR3 has 19 residues. The V and J ends lost 4 bases and 4 bases respectively, with 24 bases between them. The CDR3 region is CASSTLQGLSVLGANVLTF. For the CDR3, the DNA is TGCGCCAGCAGCACATTACAGGGACTTTCTGTCCTCGGGGCCAACGTCCTGACTTTC. Based on the CDR3 plus reference TRBV5-1 and TRBJ2-6, the full variable domain is KAGVTQTPRYLIKTRGQQVTLSCSPISGHRSVSWYQQTPGQGLQFLFEYFSETQRNKGNFPGRFSGRQFSNSRSEMNVSTLELGDSALYLCASSTLQGLSVLGANVLTFGAGSRLTVL.

The rearrangement uses TRBV2 and TRBJ2-4, with TRBD1 matching over 9 bases. The CDR3 loop spans 15 amino acids. V trimming: 7 bases; J trimming: 9 bases; junction bases outside the gene matches: 13. CDR1 is SNHLY, CDR2 FYNNEI, per germline. CDR3 loop: CASIPDRGVLVIQYF. The CDR3 DNA sequence: TGTGCCAGCATTCCGGACAGGGGTGTTTTGGTCATTCAGTACTTC.

There are a few counts of this clonotype. The CDR3 DNA reads as TGTGCCACCAGCAGAGATCAAGGTCGGAGCGGAAGCAATCAGCCCCAGCATTTT. Translation gives CATSRDQGRSGSNQPQHF. The chain joins TRBV15 to TRBJ1-5; D gene unclear. The V gene lost 0 bases and the J gene lost 1 base, with 16 bases spanning the gap. Germline V CDR1 and CDR2: LNHNV, YYDKDF (reference sequence). The CDR3 runs 18 residues.

This clonotype was observed a few times. The gene calls are TRBV12-3 or TRBV12-4 and TRBJ1-1, with 7 bases identical to TRBD1. The ends lost 5 bases at V and 12 bases at J; junction bases unmatched: 12. The CDR3 loop spans 13 amino acids. In nucleotides, the CDR3 is TGTGCCAGCAGTCCTCGACAGGGCAGAGAAACTTTCTTT. As protein: CASSPRQGRETFF.

This clonotype was picked up a small number of times. The genes are TRBV20-1 and TRBJ2-1, with D perhaps TRBD2 (6 bases). The CDR3 runs 14 residues. Germline values: CDR1 DFQATT, CDR2 SNEGSKA (reference sequence). Trimming stripped 3 bases from V and 0 bases from J, with 9 bases between. In nucleotides, the CDR3 is TGCAGTGCTAGGCGGGGAATCTCCTACAATGAGCAGTTCTTC. Translated: CSARRGISYNEQFF.

The rearrangement links TRBV29-1 to TRBJ1-4; 7 nucleotides align to TRBD1. Per the germline V gene, CDR1 is SQVTM and CDR2 is ANQGSEA. Germline trimming cut 6 bases from V and 6 bases from J; bases unmatched to any gene: 7. The CDR3 loop spans 13 amino acids. In DNA, the CDR3 is TGCAGCGTAAGGACAGGAATAGATGAAAAACTGTTTTTT. The encoded protein is CSVRTGIDEKLFF. The whole variable domain, filled in from reference TRBV29-1 and TRBJ1-4, reads SAVISQKPSRDICQRGTSLTIQCQVDSQVTMMFWYRQQPGQSLTLIATANQGSEATYESGFVIDKFPISRPNLTFSTLTVSNMSPEDSSIYLCSVRTGIDEKLFFGSGTQLSVL.

CDR3 protein: CASSLAMRNTGELFF. The CDR3 DNA follows: TGCGCCAGCAGCTTGGCGATGAGGAACACCGGGGAGCTGTTTTTT. The rearrangement links TRBV5-1 to TRBJ2-2; no clear D. The V end lost 0 bases, the J end lost 1 base, and 7 bases lay between the germline ends. Looked up from germline, CDR1 is SGHRS and CDR2 is YFSETQ. The CDR3 is made up of 15 amino acids.

This clonotype was observed at least ten times. The chain employs TRBV12-3 or TRBV12-4 and TRBJ1-5, with no clear D. This CDR3 has 15 residues. V was cut by 4 bases and J by 0 bases, with 10 bases left in between. CDR3 coding DNA: TGTGCCAGCAGTTCACCCGAGTATAGCAATCAGCCCCAGCATTTT. The encoded protein is CASSSPEYSNQPQHF.

This clonotype was seen a few times. The rearrangement links TRBV5-5 to TRBJ2-7, with 11 positions matching TRBD2. This CDR3 has 14 amino acids. Unmatched junction bases numbered 5, after V lost 2 bases and J lost 7 bases. Germline CDR1 SGHKS, CDR2 YYEKEE (reference sequence). CDR3 coding DNA: TGTGCCAGCAGCTTACTAGCGGGAGTGAGGGAGCAGTACTTC. Protein: CASSLLAGVREQYF.

This chain uses TRBV7-2 with TRBJ2-3, with D possibly matching TRBD2 (5 bases). Trimming left V 6 bases short and J 3 bases short, with 19 bases between. The CDR3 spans 16 residues. Germline CDR1 SGHTA, CDR2 FQGNSA. The CDR3 region is CASSSTGRGYTDTQYF. The CDR3, as DNA: TGTGCCAGCAGTTCAACTGGCCGAGGGTATACAGATACGCAGTATTTT.

This clonotype was seen a handful of times. The rearrangement joins TRBV10-3 to TRBJ1-5; 8 bases fit TRBD1. This CDR3 comprises 14 residues. From germline, CDR1 is ENHRY and CDR2 SYGVKD. With V trimmed by 7 bases and J by 6 bases, 8 bases remained unmatched. The CDR3: CAIKGQGGSQPQHF. DNA for the CDR3: TGTGCCATCAAAGGACAGGGTGGGAGTCAGCCCCAGCATTTT.

V gene TRBV12-3 or TRBV12-4 combines with J gene TRBJ1-2, with 8 bases identical to TRBD1. Trimming removed 8 bases from V and 2 bases from J; junction bases left unmatched: 1. The CDR3 is made up of 12 amino acids. The CDR3, as DNA: TGTGCCAGCCAGGGGGCGAACTATGGCTACACCTTC. It yields the protein CASQGANYGYTF.

The J gene is TRBJ2-6, the V gene TRBV6-5; unclear D gene. Germline CDR1 MNHEY, CDR2 SVGAGI. The CDR3 totals 16 residues. V was cut by 4 bases and J by 2 bases, with 12 bases left in between. This chain's CDR3 is CASSSVNRAGANVLTF. CDR3 in DNA: TGTGCCAGCAGTTCGGTCAACAGAGCTGGGGCCAACGTCCTGACTTTC.